The T cell receptor beta chain described here comes from a study of metastatic and nonmetastatic thyroid tumors. Study-level results: A significant increase in TCR beta diversity was reportedly seen in malignant thyroid tumors relative to benign nodules, in blood and tumor.

Patients underwent thyroid surgery, and none had received any treatment before it. TCRdb re-called the PCR reads with MiXCR. The data contain tens of thousands of clones, roughly 15% of them singletons. This clone appeared a few times. Antigen: not known. The TCR was taken from a female donor with papillary thyroid cancer or a benign thyroid nodule (not recorded which). Some clones in this sample may be carry-over from other donors' samples. Sequences were obtained from tumor tissue.

The CDR3 spells CASSYSTQQPQHF. The CDR3 nucleotides are TGTGCCAGCAGTTACTCGACTCAGCAGCCCCAGCATTTT. This chain joins TRBV6-5 and TRBJ1-5; no definite D call. The CDR3 extends over 13 amino acids. V was shortened by 0 bases and J by 7 bases, with 7 bases between the two germline ends. Per the germline V gene, CDR1 is MNHEY and CDR2 is SVGAGI.